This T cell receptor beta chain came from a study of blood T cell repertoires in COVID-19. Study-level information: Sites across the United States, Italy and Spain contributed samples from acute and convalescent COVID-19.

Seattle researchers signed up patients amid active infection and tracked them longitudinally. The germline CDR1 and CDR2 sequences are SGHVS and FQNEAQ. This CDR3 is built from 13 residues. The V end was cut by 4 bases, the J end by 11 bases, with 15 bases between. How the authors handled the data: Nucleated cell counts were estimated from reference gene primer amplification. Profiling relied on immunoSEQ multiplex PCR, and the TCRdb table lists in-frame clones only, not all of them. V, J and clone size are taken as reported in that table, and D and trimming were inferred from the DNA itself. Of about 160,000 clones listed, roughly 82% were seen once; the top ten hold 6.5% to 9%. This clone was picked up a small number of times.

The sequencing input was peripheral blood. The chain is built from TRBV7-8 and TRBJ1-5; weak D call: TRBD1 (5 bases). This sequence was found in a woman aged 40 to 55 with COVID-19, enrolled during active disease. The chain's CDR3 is CASSSGGAGAQHF. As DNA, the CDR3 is TGTGCCAGCAGCTCAGGAGGGGCTGGGGCCCAGCATTTT.